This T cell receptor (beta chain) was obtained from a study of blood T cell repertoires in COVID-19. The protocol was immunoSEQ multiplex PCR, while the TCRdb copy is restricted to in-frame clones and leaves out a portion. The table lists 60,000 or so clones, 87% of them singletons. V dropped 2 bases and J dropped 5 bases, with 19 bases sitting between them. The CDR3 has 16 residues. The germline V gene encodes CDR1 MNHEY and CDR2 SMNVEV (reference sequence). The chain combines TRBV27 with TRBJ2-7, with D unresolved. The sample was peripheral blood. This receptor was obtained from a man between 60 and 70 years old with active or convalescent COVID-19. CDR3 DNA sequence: TGTGCCAGCAGTTTAGGTTCCCGGGTCCGTTGGGACGAGCAGTACTTC. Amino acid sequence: CASSLGSRVRWDEQYF.